A single sample gave rise to the 15 T cell receptor beta chains below, sequenced in a study of T cells after yellow fever vaccination (dated 2019 in TCRdb). The treatment or condition label on this specimen signifies: live attenuated yellow fever vaccine strain. Libraries were constructed by 5' RACE. The data were produced on an Illumina HiSeq 2500. The public sequencing data were trimmed at Q25 with fastp and processed into clonotypes with MiXCR by TCRdb, which kept only in-frame beta chains. Records with the same CDR3 protein are collapsed into one entry carrying the most frequent genes and DNA. Counted in this sample were about 160,000 distinct CDR3 sequences; 6.5% to 8.5% of them appeared once. Jointly, the top ten make up more than 2% of the sample. Material: CD4+ T cells sorted from PBMCs, obtained around 5 days after the first yellow fever vaccination. The source is a man younger than 30 who received the YFV17D yellow fever vaccine.

This clonotype showed up just a few times. The chain uses TRBV7-9 and TRBJ1-2; D is undetermined. The CDR3 contains 15 residues. V lost 4 bases and J lost 3, with 15 bases in between. Germline CDR1 is SEHNR and CDR2 is FQNEAQ (reference sequence). In DNA form, the CDR3 reads TGTGCCAGCAGCTCACCCGAGGGCGTGGACTATGGCTACACCTTC. The encoded protein is CASSSPEGVDYGYTF.

The chain joins TRBV4-1 to TRBJ1-2, with TRBD1 as a possible D gene (5 bases). Germline V gene data show CDR1 as MGHRA and CDR2 as YSYEKL. This CDR3 comprises 15 residues. The ends were cut back, 6 bases at V and 5 bases at J, with 19 bases in the middle. Here the CDR3 DNA reads TGCGCCAGCAGGCCCCCGGGGGGGAATTTATATGGCTACACCTTC. It codes for CASRPPGGNLYGYTF.

This chain links TRBV23-1 with TRBJ1-2; 9 nucleotides match TRBD1. TRBV23-1 is marked as an open reading frame, function uncertain. After removal of 1 base from V and 8 bases from J, the junction contained 5 bases not matched to a gene. The CDR3 is 14 residues long. The CDR3 region is CASSQWHRGRGYTF. The CDR3 region has the DNA TGCGCCAGCAGTCAATGGCACAGGGGGCGCGGCTACACCTTC.

This clonotype occurred many times. The chain links TRBV10-3 to TRBJ1-3; the D is unclear. Trimming left V 3 bases short and J 0 bases short, with 6 bases between. The germline V gene encodes CDR1 ENHRY and CDR2 SYGVKD. The CDR3 has 14 amino acids. The CDR3 protein is CAISEQASGNTIYF. The CDR3 DNA reads as TGTGCCATCAGTGAACAAGCCTCTGGAAACACCATATATTTT.

This clonotype has a count of ten or more. The V call is TRBV5-6, the J call TRBJ1-6; TRBD1 agrees at 7 bases. CDR1 SGHDT and CDR2 YYEEEE come from the germline V gene. The CDR3 covers 13 residues. The V gene end was trimmed by 3 bases and the J gene end by 14 bases; junction bases not matched to a gene: 8. The CDR3 DNA reads as TGTGCCAGCAGCTACGGACAGGCCCGAACCCTCCACTTT. Translated: CASSYGQARTLHF.

This clonotype was seen ten or more times. CDR3 sequence (DNA): TGTGCCAGCAGCTTAGCGGGGGGTCGATCGAATGAGCAGTTCTTC. This sequence encodes CASSLAGGRSNEQFF. V gene TRBV6-5 combines with J gene TRBJ2-1; 10 nucleotides line up with TRBD2. The CDR3 is made up of 15 amino acids. Unmatched junction bases numbered 9, after V lost 6 bases and J lost 7 bases. CDR1 MNHEY and CDR2 SVGAGI come from the germline V gene.

CDR3 in amino acids: CASSLYSGLYQETQYF. The CDR3, as DNA: TGTGCCAGCAGCTTGTATTCGGGCTTGTACCAAGAGACCCAGTACTTC. The V and J genes are TRBV5-6 and TRBJ2-5; D remains ambiguous. The germline gives CDR1 SGHDT, CDR2 YYEEEE. V was shortened by 1 base and J by 0 bases, with 13 bases between the two germline ends. The CDR3 is 16 residues long.

The table lists this clonotype with a few counts. The chain carries TRBV5-6 and TRBJ1-1, with D tentatively TRBD1 (5 bases). The ends were cut back, 4 bases at V and 6 bases at J, with 19 bases in the middle. Germline-derived CDR1 and CDR2 are SGHDT and YYEEEE. The CDR3 is 15 amino acids. The CDR3 nucleotides read TGTGCCAGCAGCCGGAGTGGGACTGTGCTCCCTGAAGCTTTCTTT. This sequence encodes CASSRSGTVLPEAFF. Supplemented by reference TRBV5-6 and TRBJ1-1, the full variable domain reads DAGVTQSPTHLIKTRGQQVTLRCSPKSGHDTVSWYQQALGQGPQFIFQYYEEEERQRGNFPDRFSGHQFPNYSSELNVNALLLGDSALYLCASSRSGTVLPEAFFGQGTRLTVV.

The chain combines TRBV20-1 with TRBJ1-6, with D perhaps matching TRBD1 (6 bases). There are 16 residues in the CDR3. Germline lookup yields CDR1 DFQATT and CDR2 SNEGSKA (reference sequence). Trimming shortened V by 1 base and J by 2 bases, and 12 bases separated the two germline ends. Written as DNA, the CDR3 is TGCAGTGCTAGAGTCGGGACAAGGACCTATAATTCACCCCTCCACTTT. It translates to CSARVGTRTYNSPLHF.

This clonotype showed up just a few times. V and J are TRBV12-3 or TRBV12-4 and TRBJ1-3; 7 nucleotides match TRBD1. The CDR3 length is 19 residues. V shed 6 bases and J 0 bases; nucleotides not matched to a gene: 17. The CDR3 bases are TGTGCCAGCAGGACTTTTGTGGGACAGCCGCAATTCTCTGGAAACACCATATATTTT. Encoded protein: CASRTFVGQPQFSGNTIYF.

This clonotype was observed a few times. The chain combines TRBV20-1 with TRBJ1-3; no clear D. V lost 6 bases to trimming and J lost 4 bases, with 16 bases between them. The CDR3 sequence is 14 residues long. CDR1 is DFQATT and CDR2 is SNEGSKA in the germline V gene (reference sequence). Here the CDR3 reads CSAIKSVDGNTIYF. For the CDR3, the DNA is TGCAGTGCCATAAAGTCGGTGGACGGAAACACCATATATTTT.

The chain carries TRBV7-2 and TRBJ2-5, with 7 bases lining up with TRBD1. The CDR3 has 14 residues. Trimming removed 5 bases from V and 2 bases from J; junction bases left unmatched: 5. CDR1 is SGHTA, CDR2 FQGNSA, per germline. The CDR3 spells CASSPGTAQETQYF. CDR3 bases: TGTGCCAGCAGCCCCGGGACAGCACAAGAGACCCAGTACTTC.

Ten or more counts support this clonotype. The V and J genes are TRBV20-1 and TRBJ2-3, with D maybe TRBD1 (6 bases). V shed 6 bases and J shed 2 bases, with 18 bases lying between them. This CDR3 is built from 15 residues. In germline, CDR1 is DFQATT, CDR2 SNEGSKA (reference sequence). CDR3 nucleotide sequence: TGCAGTGCGAAGGGGCTCAGGGGCCTCACAGATACGCAGTATTTT. Translation: CSAKGLRGLTDTQYF.

This clonotype was counted only a few times. V is TRBV3-1 and J is TRBJ2-7, with D perhaps TRBD1 (5 bases). CDR3 length: 16 amino acids. Germline V lookup: CDR1 LGHDT, CDR2 YNNKEL (reference sequence). Between the trimmed V and J ends, which lost 1 base and 3 bases, there was a span of 16 bases. The CDR3 DNA follows: TGTGCCAGCAGCCAAGTCTCAGGGATGATTGGCTACGAGCAGTACTTC. It is translated as CASSQVSGMIGYEQYF.

This clonotype came up a few times. The V and J genes are TRBV7-2 and TRBJ1-1; D possibly corresponds to TRBD1 (6 bases). V lost 5 bases to trimming and J lost 5 bases, with 15 bases between them. Germline V gives CDR1 SGHTA, CDR2 FQGNSA. The CDR3 sequence is 14 residues long. This CDR3 reads CASSIRGGETEAFF. CDR3 nucleotides: TGTGCCAGCAGCATCAGGGGCGGGGAGACTGAAGCTTTCTTT.